Listed here are 3 T cell receptor beta chains from one sample, sequenced in a study of cytomegalovirus exposure and HLA in healthy donors. Amplification used 60 Vbeta primers and 13 Jbeta primers. TCRdb's table, derived via immunoSEQ multiplex PCR, lists solely in-frame clones and lacks some. The sample lists 190,000 or so clones, about 79% occurring once. The sequencing sample was made of PBMCs. All receptors come from a boy younger than 10 in good health and CMV-seronegative.

The rearrangement links TRBV29-1 to TRBJ1-1; D ambiguous. V was clipped by 2 bases and J by 2 bases, with 9 bases between them. The CDR3 sequence is 13 residues long. The V gene's germline CDR1 is SQVTM and CDR2 ANQGSEA. The CDR3 here is CSVEIAVNTEAFF. The CDR3 DNA sequence: TGCAGCGTTGAAATTGCAGTAAACACTGAAGCTTTCTTT.

CDR3 bases: TGTGCCAGCACCCCCTGGGGGCCTCCCGGGACAGGGGCCGATACGCAGTATTTT. This sequence encodes CASTPWGPPGTGADTQYF. The genes are TRBV28 and TRBJ2-3; the match to TRBD1 covers 10 bases. V lost 7 bases to trimming and J lost 6 bases; unmatched junction nucleotides: 19. The CDR3 totals 18 residues. Germline lookup yields CDR1 MDHEN and CDR2 SYDVKM.

This clone was detected once. The chain uses TRBV30 and TRBJ2-6, with D uncertain. From germline, CDR1 is GTSNPN and CDR2 SVGIG (reference sequence). V shed 0 bases and J shed 8 bases, with 11 bases lying between them. The CDR3 is 14 amino acids. CDR3 in DNA: TGTGCCTGGAGTGTACTTCTGAGGCCCAACGTCCTGACTTTC. Translating gives CAWSVLLRPNVLTF.